This is a list of T cell receptor beta chains from one sample in a study of response to subunit inactivated influenza vaccine. Each CDR3 protein gets one entry after TCRdb re-called the RT-PCR reads with MiXCR. The sample has about half a million distinct CDR3 sequences; about 25% are singletons. Specimen: CD4+ T cells sorted from PBMCs, collected less than 6 days after vaccination. Every receptor here comes from a man aged 50 or older who received an inactivated influenza vaccine. Both conserved end residues are part of each CDR3. The D gene is left open where the match is weak. For some rows the clone size is stated as once, few or many, or as a class when expanded; others skip it.

V,J,D,size,DNA,CDR3
TRBV28,TRBJ2-1,.,once,TGTGCCAGCAGCTCACATATGGAGAGCTCCTACAATGAGCAGTTCTTC,CASSSHMESSYNEQFF
TRBV12-3/TRBV12-4,TRBJ2-1,.,.,TGTGCCAGCAGTTTACCTTTTAGCAGGGAGCAGTTCTTC,CASSLPFSREQFF
TRBV20-1,TRBJ2-7,TRBD1,few,TGCAGTGCTGCTGACAGGGAGTACGAGCAGTACTTC,CSAADREYEQYF
TRBV20-1,TRBJ2-3,TRBD1,.,TGCAGTGCTAGAGAGGGCAGGGGGCGGACAGATACGCAGTATTTT,CSAREGRGRTDTQYF
TRBV5-1,TRBJ2-5,.,.,TGCGCCAGCAGCTTAGGGTCGGGATTTGCATTGGAGACCCAGTACTTC,CASSLGSGFALETQYF
TRBV20-1,TRBJ2-1,TRBD2,few,TGCAGTGCAAAGCGGGGCTCCTACAATGAGCAGTTCTTC,CSAKRGSYNEQFF
TRBV7-8,TRBJ2-4,.,few,TGTGCCAGCAGCTTAGTGGGAGCGTCGTTGGCCAAAAACATTCAGTACTTC,CASSLVGASLAKNIQYF
TRBV20-1,TRBJ1-1,.,few,TGCAGTGCACGGGAGAACACTGAAGCTTTCTTT,CSARENTEAFF
TRBV15,TRBJ2-1,TRBD2,few,TGTGCCACCAGCAGTGATCTAGCGGGAGAGGAGCAGTTCTTC,CATSSDLAGEEQFF
TRBV20-1,TRBJ1-1,.,many,TGCAGTTACATCCGGGACACAGGATTCATGAACACTGAAGCTTTCTTT,CSYIRDTGFMNTEAFF
TRBV5-6,TRBJ1-6,.,.,TGTGCCAGCAGCTTACGCGGGCCTTCACCCCTCCACTTT,CASSLRGPSPLHF
TRBV7-9,TRBJ1-1,TRBD1,many,TGTGCCAGCAGCTTAGATTTAGGGGGCAGGGGTAACACTGAAGCTTTCTTT,CASSLDLGGRGNTEAFF
TRBV29-1,TRBJ1-2,.,.,TGCAGCGCCCAAAGGGGGGACGGCTACACCTTC,CSAQRGDGYTF
TRBV29-1,TRBJ1-2,.,.,TGCAGCGTTGAAGATAGGCGGGGGAGCTATGGCTACACCTTC,CSVEDRRGSYGYTF
TRBV10-3,TRBJ1-6,.,.,TGTGCCATCAGTGAAGGACAGCCTAATTCACCCCTCCACTTT,CAISEGQPNSPLHF
TRBV4-1,TRBJ2-1,.,.,TGCGCCAGCAGCCACAACGAGGGTAGCGGTGAGCAGTTCTTC,CASSHNEGSGEQFF
TRBV30,TRBJ2-1,.,.,TGTGCCTGGAGTGTACTTGGACCAAGCTCCTACAATGAGCAGTTCTTC,CAWSVLGPSSYNEQFF
TRBV29-1,TRBJ2-3,TRBD2,.,TGCAGCGTTGTACCCCTACTAGCGGCAGATACGCAGTATTTT,CSVVPLLAADTQYF
TRBV5-1,TRBJ2-5,.,few,TGCGCCAGCAGCTTGGATCCGCGGGGCGAAGAGACCCAGTACTTC,CASSLDPRGEETQYF
TRBV7-8,TRBJ2-6,.,.,TGTGCCAGCAGCTTAGTCAGTATCTCTGGGGCCAACGTCCTGACTTTC,CASSLVSISGANVLTF
TRBV28,TRBJ2-5,TRBD2,few,TGTGCCAGCAGTTTATCGGGGGGGCGTTATGAGACCCAGTACTTC,CASSLSGGRYETQYF
TRBV7-9,TRBJ1-5,TRBD1,.,TGTGCCAGCAGCTCGACCACCGGACAGGGTCTCAATCAGCCCCAGCATTTT,CASSSTTGQGLNQPQHF
TRBV5-1,TRBJ1-4,TRBD1,.,TGCGCCAGCAGCTTGTTCAATTTCGGGAACGGACAGGGCTCAAGCGGACTGTTTTTT,CASSLFNFGNGQGSSGLFF
TRBV7-2,TRBJ2-7,.,.,TGTGCCAGCAGCCCACAGACAGCCTCCTACGAGCAGTACTTC,CASSPQTASYEQYF
TRBV6-5,TRBJ2-1,TRBD1,few,TGTGCCAGCAGTTCGTACCCGCCGGGACAGGGTGGTGAGCAGTTCTTC,CASSSYPPGQGGEQFF
TRBV5-4,TRBJ2-6,TRBD2,.,TGTGCCAGCAGCTTGTTTTCTAGCGGGACCCCCTCTGGGGCCAACGTCCTGACTTTC,CASSLFSSGTPSGANVLTF
TRBV29-1,TRBJ1-1,.,.,TGCAGCGTTGACAGGTCGGACACTGAAGCTTTCTTT,CSVDRSDTEAFF
TRBV20-1,TRBJ2-4,.,.,TGCAGTGCTAGAGATCCATACTGGGGAAACATTCAGTACTTC,CSARDPYWGNIQYF
TRBV7-2,TRBJ2-7,TRBD1,.,TGTGCCAGCAGCAGGGGACAGGGTTACTCCTACGAGCAGTACTTC,CASSRGQGYSYEQYF
TRBV5-1,TRBJ1-3,.,.,TGCGCCAGCAGCCCGGACTCTGGAAACACCATATATTTT,CASSPDSGNTIYF
TRBV28,TRBJ1-5,.,.,TGTGCCAGCAGGGCCCCCCCACAGCCCCAGCATTTT,CASRAPPQPQHF
TRBV7-2,TRBJ2-1,TRBD2,once,TGTGCCAGCAGCTTACGCGCTAGCGGGGGAGAGATGTTCTTC,CASSLRASGGEMFF
TRBV5-1,TRBJ2-3,TRBD1,many,TGCGCCAGCAGCTGGGGACAGGGGGTCATGACAGATACGCAGTATTTT,CASSWGQGVMTDTQYF
TRBV29-1,TRBJ2-7,TRBD1,few,TGCAGCGTTGAAGATCTGGCGGGACAGGGGTACGAGCAGTACTTC,CSVEDLAGQGYEQYF
TRBV28,TRBJ1-1,TRBD1,few,TGTGCCAGCAGGCCACAGGGGATCACTGAAGCTTTCTTT,CASRPQGITEAFF
TRBV6-1,TRBJ2-2,TRBD1,.,TGTGCCAGCAGGGAAGCGACAGGGGGCCGTGGGGAGCTGTTTTTT,CASREATGGRGELFF
TRBV6-1,TRBJ1-1,.,few,TGTGCCAGCAGTCTAGGCCGACAGGTCCCCGAAGCTTTCTTT,CASSLGRQVPEAFF
TRBV11-2,TRBJ2-7,.,.,TGTGCCAGCAGCTTAGCGGGAGTGTCCTCCTACGAGCAGTACTTC,CASSLAGVSSYEQYF
TRBV6-5,TRBJ2-5,.,few,TGTGCCAGCAGTTACGACCAGACCCAGTACTTC,CASSYDQTQYF
TRBV6-6,TRBJ2-5,.,many,TGTGCCAGCAGTTACTCGATGGAGACCCAGTACTTC,CASSYSMETQYF
TRBV10-3,TRBJ2-7,TRBD1,.,TGTGCCATCGGAGGACAGGGGTACGAGCAGTACTTC,CAIGGQGYEQYF